These T cell receptor beta chains were read from a single sample in a study of blood T cell repertoires in COVID-19. The method was immunoSEQ multiplex PCR; TCRdb's version includes in-frame clones alone and lacks a portion of them. The sample holds 150,000 or so clones, just under 85% seen once. The sequenced material came from peripheral blood. Receptors originate from a woman of 80 years or more with acute or convalescent COVID-19. CDR3s include the opening cysteine and the closing phenylalanine or tryptophan. The D gene is left open where the match is weak. The size entry is marked missing in some rows and otherwise reads once, few, many or a size class.

.	.	TRBV18	TRBJ1-3	TGTGCCAGCTCACCCCTCGAAGGTGCCAAGAGGGGAAACACCATATATTTT	CASSPLEGAKRGNTIYF
.	TRBD2	TRBV6-1	TRBJ2-3	TGTGCCAGCAGTGAAATGAGTATGGTGTGGGGAGGGTACACAGATACGCAGTATTTT	CASSEMSMVWGGYTDTQYF
.	TRBD1	TRBV5-4	TRBJ1-1	TGTGCCAGCAGCCTAACGACAGGGGGCGCCGCTGAAGCTTTCTTT	CASSLTTGGAAEAFF
.	.	TRBV5-1	TRBJ2-1	TGCGCCAGCAGCAGGGAGACTAGAGGATTTGGGGATGAGCAGTTCTTC	CASSRETRGFGDEQFF
.	.	TRBV5-1	TRBJ1-1	TGCGCCAGCAGCTCCCAGGTAAGCCAGGGGACTGAAGCTTTCTTT	CASSSQVSQGTEAFF
.	TRBD1	TRBV7-2	TRBJ1-1	TGTGCCAGCAGCTTTGGACAGGGGTTGGGTGAAGCTTTCTTT	CASSFGQGLGEAFF
.	TRBD1	TRBV3-1/TRBV3-2	TRBJ1-4	TGTGCCAGCAGCCGCGGGACAGTTTCAAATGAAAAACTGTTTTTT	CASSRGTVSNEKLFF
.	TRBD1	TRBV27	TRBJ2-7	TGTGTCAGCAGTTTCGGGACAGGGGATATCTACGAGCAGTACTTC	CVSSFGTGDIYEQYF
once	TRBD1	TRBV7-6	TRBJ2-5	TGTGCCAGCAGCTTACGCTGGACAGGGGTTCGGGAGACCCAGTACTTC	CASSLRWTGVRETQYF
.	TRBD1	TRBV6-2/TRBV6-3	TRBJ1-2	TGTGCCAGCAGCTCCACGACAGGGGGAGACTATGGCTACACCTTC	CASSSTTGGDYGYTF
.	.	TRBV27	TRBJ1-6	TGTGCCGTGGGGGCGAGTAATTCACCCCTCCACTTT	CAVGASNSPLHF
.	TRBD2	TRBV6-2/TRBV6-3	TRBJ2-3	TGTGCCAGCAGTTATCTGGTTGTGGCTAGCGGGAGAAGCACAGATACGCAGTATTTT	CASSYLVVASGRSTDTQYF
.	.	TRBV11-2	TRBJ2-1	TGTGCCAGCAGCCTAGCAGAAGAGCAGTTCTTC	CASSLAEEQFF
.	TRBD1	TRBV25-1	TRBJ1-6	TGTGCCAGCAGTGAATATCTCGGGACAGATTATAATTCACCCCTCCACTTT	CASSEYLGTDYNSPLHF
.	.	TRBV12-3/TRBV12-4	TRBJ1-2	TGTGCCAGCAGTCCTCAGGGGACCTATGGCTACACCTTC	CASSPQGTYGYTF
.	.	TRBV5-1	TRBJ2-5	TGCGCCAGCAGCTTGGACGGGGGTGGCGAGACCCAGTACTTC	CASSLDGGGETQYF
.	.	TRBV9	TRBJ1-1	TGTGCCAGCAGCGCAGGACCCGGGAGGAACACTGAAGCTTTCTTT	CASSAGPGRNTEAFF
.	.	TRBV6-2/TRBV6-3	TRBJ1-2	TGTGCCAGCAGTTTTCGGGACACTGACGGCTACACCTTC	CASSFRDTDGYTF
.	TRBD1	TRBV5-1	TRBJ2-7	TGCGCCAGCAGCCCAAAATGGGACAGGGACCACGAGCAGTACTTC	CASSPKWDRDHEQYF
.	.	TRBV7-9	TRBJ2-7	TGTGCCAGCAGCCCGTTGGACAGTTTCTACGAGCAGTACTTC	CASSPLDSFYEQYF
.	TRBD2	TRBV29-1	TRBJ2-5	TGCAGCGTCGTAGGACTAGCGGGGGGGCCTTGGCCTTTAGGTGCCCAGTACTTC	CSVVGLAGGPWPLGAQYF
.	TRBD2	TRBV7-3	TRBJ2-3	TGTGCCAGCAGCTTTCTTAATCGGGGGGGTGCGGAGACCACAGATACGCAGTATTTT	CASSFLNRGGAETTDTQYF
.	.	TRBV6-2/TRBV6-3	TRBJ2-5	TGTGCCAGCAGCCTCTCAGGGTCCCAAGAGACCCAGTACTTC	CASSLSGSQETQYF
.	TRBD1	TRBV2	TRBJ1-1	TGTGCCAGCAGTGTGACAGGGGGCAGCACTGAAGCTTTCTTT	CASSVTGGSTEAFF
once	.	TRBV5-5	TRBJ1-3	TGTGCCAGCAGCTTGGTGGTTGGGCAAGGTCTGGGAAACACCATATATTTT	CASSLVVGQGLGNTIYF
.	TRBD1	TRBV24-1	TRBJ2-5	TGTGCCACTGCGGACAGGGTACACCAAGAGACCCAGTACTTC	CATADRVHQETQYF
.	TRBD1	TRBV29-1	TRBJ1-6	TGCAGCGTTTCGACAGGGGATTCACCCCTCCACTTT	CSVSTGDSPLHF
few	.	TRBV19	TRBJ1-1	TGTGCCAGTAGCCACAACCCAGGGCTAGAAGCTTTCTTT	CASSHNPGLEAFF
.	.	TRBV2	TRBJ1-4	TGTGCCAGCAGCCGGTCAGGGCCCGAAACCAATGAAAAACTGTTTTTT	CASSRSGPETNEKLFF
.	TRBD1	TRBV10-3	TRBJ1-2	TGTGCCTCCGGGACAGGAGAAAACTATGGCTACACCTTC	CASGTGENYGYTF
.	TRBD2	TRBV7-8	TRBJ2-4	TGTGCCAGCAGCCTACCGACTAGCGGGGCAAGTAATCTAGCCAAAAACATTCAGTACTTC	CASSLPTSGASNLAKNIQYF
.	.	TRBV9	TRBJ1-5	TGTGCCAGCTCAGGGGTCGGGGCCTTAGATAGCAATCAGCCCCAGCATTTT	CASSGVGALDSNQPQHF
few	.	TRBV7-2	TRBJ1-4	TGTGCCAGCAGCCCCTTTGGTCGCCCTAGGGGGAATGGTGAAAAACTGTTTTTT	CASSPFGRPRGNGEKLFF
.	TRBD2	TRBV9	TRBJ2-1	TGTGCCAGCAGCGCCCGGACTAGCGGTGTTCGCAATGAGCAGTTCTTC	CASSARTSGVRNEQFF
.	.	TRBV19	TRBJ1-1	TGTGCCAGTAGTGTCGGGGGGATAGTCACTGAAGCTTTCTTT	CASSVGGIVTEAFF
.	TRBD1	TRBV19	TRBJ1-2	TGTGCCAGTAGTACTCAGACAGGGACTAACTATGGCTACACCTTC	CASSTQTGTNYGYTF
.	.	TRBV6-5	TRBJ2-7	TGTGCCAGCAGTTACTCTCTGGACAGCTCCTACGAGCAGTACTTC	CASSYSLDSSYEQYF
once	TRBD1	TRBV11-2	TRBJ1-1	TGTGCCAGCAGCTTTTTAGGGGACAGGGCGGCTTTCTTT	CASSFLGDRAAFF
once	.	TRBV2	TRBJ1-4	TGTGCCAGCAGTCTTAATATTGAAAAACTGTTTTTT	CASSLNIEKLFF
.	.	TRBV5-5	TRBJ1-1	TGTGCCAGCAGCTTCAGGGTCAACACTGAAGCTTTCTTT	CASSFRVNTEAFF
.	.	TRBV5-1	TRBJ1-2	TGCGCCAGCAGCAAGGGACAAAACTATGGCTACACCTTC	CASSKGQNYGYTF
.	TRBD2	TRBV30	TRBJ2-1	TGTGCCTGCAATCCGGCGGGCCTAGCGGGGGGTCTCTCCTACAATGAGCAGTTCTTC	CACNPAGLAGGLSYNEQFF
.	.	TRBV30	TRBJ1-1	TGTGCCTGGAGGGGGGGGCTGGACACTGAAGCTTTCTTT	CAWRGGLDTEAFF
few	.	TRBV6-6	TRBJ1-2	TGTGCCAGCAGCCCCGGGACAACTAACTATGGCTACACCTTC	CASSPGTTNYGYTF
.	.	TRBV5-1	TRBJ2-1	TGCGCCAGCATTTCAGGGCAGAGCTACAATGAGCAGTTCTTC	CASISGQSYNEQFF
.	TRBD2	TRBV5-1	TRBJ2-5	TGCGCCAGCAGCTTGGGGTGGGCTAGCGGGCAAGAGACCCAGTACTTC	CASSLGWASGQETQYF
.	.	TRBV3-1/TRBV3-2	TRBJ1-1	TGTGCCAGCAGTTCAGGGTACACTGAAGCTTTCTTT	CASSSGYTEAFF
.	.	TRBV7-9	TRBJ2-3	TGTGCCAGCACGGGGCGGGGGCTGTTCACAGATACGCAGTATTTT	CASTGRGLFTDTQYF
.	TRBD1	TRBV18	TRBJ2-3	TGTGCCAGCTCACCCGGACAGGGGCGCACAGATACGCAGTATTTT	CASSPGQGRTDTQYF
.	.	TRBV9	TRBJ2-3	TGTGCCAGCAGCGCCGACAGAGGCACAGATACGCAGTATTTT	CASSADRGTDTQYF
.	.	TRBV6-2/TRBV6-3	TRBJ2-5	TGTGCCAGCAGTAGCGGTGGAGAGACCCAGTACTTC	CASSSGGETQYF
.	.	TRBV5-1	TRBJ2-7	TGCGCCAGCAGCTTGGACGGAGCTTACCCCTACGAGCAGTACTTC	CASSLDGAYPYEQYF
.	.	TRBV11-2	TRBJ2-5	TGTGCCAGCAGCTTTTATCGAGAGACCCAGTACTTC	CASSFYRETQYF
.	.	TRBV5-1	TRBJ2-7	TGCGCCAGCAGCTTGGCCGTGATCCCGGACGAGCAGTACTTC	CASSLAVIPDEQYF
.	.	TRBV12-3/TRBV12-4	TRBJ1-5	TGTGCCAGCAGTTTAGGGGGGCAGTTGTCCCAGCATTTT	CASSLGGQLSQHF